This TCR beta chain was obtained from a study of T cell responses to AZD1222 COVID-19 vaccine. Study information: Pooling covered second doses at about 4 or about 12 weeks.

Between the trimmed V and J ends, which lost 3 bases and 6 bases, there was a span of 5 bases. This CDR3 region has 11 residues. CDR1 and CDR2 (germline): ENHRY, SYGVKD. A note on this clone: Its specificity is not known.

The assay was immunoSEQ multiplex PCR, and TCRdb's table has in-frame clones only and misses some. The sample yields 160,000 or so clones, 90% to 95% seen once. Overall study findings and caveats: Donors were mostly white British, more females; clonal diversity possibly underestimated.

The receptor was derived from an adult in good health. The chain has TRBV10-3 and TRBJ1-1; D remains unclear. Here the sequenced sample was peripheral blood, taken on day 0 of AZD1222 vaccination. The CDR3 here is CAISDGPEAFF. CDR3 DNA: TGTGCCATCAGTGATGGGCCTGAAGCTTTCTTT.